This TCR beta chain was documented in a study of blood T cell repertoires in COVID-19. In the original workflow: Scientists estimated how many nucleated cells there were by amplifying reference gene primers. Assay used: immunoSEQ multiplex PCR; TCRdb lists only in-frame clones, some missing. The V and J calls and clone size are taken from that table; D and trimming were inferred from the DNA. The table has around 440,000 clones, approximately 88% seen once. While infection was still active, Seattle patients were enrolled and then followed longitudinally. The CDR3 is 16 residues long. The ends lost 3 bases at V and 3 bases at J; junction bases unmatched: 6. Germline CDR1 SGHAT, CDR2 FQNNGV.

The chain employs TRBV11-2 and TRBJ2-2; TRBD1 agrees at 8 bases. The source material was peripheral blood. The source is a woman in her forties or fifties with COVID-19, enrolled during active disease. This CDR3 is CASSFSQGADTGELFF. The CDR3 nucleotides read TGTGCCAGCAGCTTTTCTCAGGGGGCGGACACCGGGGAGCTGTTTTTT.